This is a list of T cell receptor beta chains from one sample in a study of identical twins. MiXCR, applied by TCRdb to the 5' RACE reads, yields one record per CDR3 protein. The sample holds some 560,000 distinct CDR3 sequences, around 9.6% seen once. These data are also associated with another study on yellow fever vaccine responses in identical twins.

Sequenced: PBMCs. The receptors shown here come from a young woman in good health. CDR3s include the opening cysteine and the closing phenylalanine or tryptophan. A D gene is named only where the DNA matches it firmly. The size entry is marked missing in some rows and otherwise reads once, few, many or a size class.

clone_size	d_call	j_call	v_call	cdr3_nt	cdr3_aa
few	NA	TRBJ1-1	TRBV29-1	TGCAGCGTTGAAAGGCCAGGGGCGCGGAACACTGAAGCTTTCTTT	CSVERPGARNTEAFF
NA	NA	TRBJ2-2	TRBV20-1	TGCAGTGCTAGAGATAGGAACAGGGAATTAGGTGATACCGGGGAGCTGTTTTTT	CSARDRNRELGDTGELFF
NA	TRBD2	TRBJ2-4	TRBV20-1	TGCAGTGCTACCCGGGAGGTGGCGGGGCGTAACATTCAGTACTTC	CSATREVAGRNIQYF
NA	NA	TRBJ2-5	TRBV28	TGTGCCAGCAGTCCCGTGTGGAGGGAGCGAGAGACCCAGTACTTC	CASSPVWRERETQYF
many	NA	TRBJ2-1	TRBV12-3/TRBV12-4	TGTGCCAGCAGTCCTGCCCCGAGCAATGAGCAGTTCTTC	CASSPAPSNEQFF
many	NA	TRBJ1-1	TRBV5-1	TGCGCCAGCAGCTCGATATGGGGGGGCTTGGACACTGAAGCTTTCTTT	CASSSIWGGLDTEAFF
few	TRBD1	TRBJ2-7	TRBV6-2/TRBV6-3	TGTGCCAGCAGTTTATCGGACAGGGTTGAGTACTTC	CASSLSDRVEYF
NA	NA	TRBJ1-1	TRBV3-1	TGTGCCAGCAGCCAAGGGATGGGGTCAGACACTGAAGCTTTCTTT	CASSQGMGSDTEAFF
many	TRBD2	TRBJ2-7	TRBV7-9	TGTGCCAGCAGCTTACCGACAGCGGGAGAAACGTACGAGCAGTACTTC	CASSLPTAGETYEQYF
NA	TRBD2	TRBJ2-7	TRBV20-1	TGCAGTGCGCCTACTAGCGGGAGGTTCGGGTACAAGCAGTACTTC	CSAPTSGRFGYKQYF
few	NA	TRBJ1-2	TRBV6-5	TGTGCCAGCAGTTACTCGACTATCAACTATGGCTACACCTTC	CASSYSTINYGYTF
few	NA	TRBJ2-1	TRBV20-1	TGCAGTGCTAGAGATCTAGCGCTATCCTACAATGAGCAGTTCTTC	CSARDLALSYNEQFF
many	NA	TRBJ2-7	TRBV4-2	TGTGCCAGCAGCGAAGGGACGGGACCCTCCTACGAGCAGTACTTC	CASSEGTGPSYEQYF
NA	TRBD2	TRBJ2-1	TRBV24-1	TGTGCCACCAGTGATTTGAGGAGGAGCGGGAGTCCGAATGAGCAGTTCTTC	CATSDLRRSGSPNEQFF
many	NA	TRBJ2-1	TRBV21-1	TGTGCCAGCATATGCCCTAGCGGGAGGGAAGGCGCCTACAATGAGCAGTTCTTC	CASICPSGREGAYNEQFF
many	NA	TRBJ2-7	TRBV4-2	TGTGCCAGCAGCCAAGGTAACACCTACGAGCAGTACTTC	CASSQGNTYEQYF
NA	NA	TRBJ2-1	TRBV29-1	TGCAGCGTTGCCCGGGGTGGCAATGAGCAGTTCTTC	CSVARGGNEQFF
many	NA	TRBJ2-5	TRBV5-5	TGTGCCAGCAGCTTGCCCCGGGACAAGCAAGAGACCCAGTACTTC	CASSLPRDKQETQYF
NA	TRBD2	TRBJ2-3	TRBV13	TGTGCCAGCAGCCCCGGGGGGGCTGTCACAGATACGCAGTATTTT	CASSPGGAVTDTQYF
NA	TRBD2	TRBJ2-1	TRBV15	TGTGCCACCAGCAAGGCGGGGGACGTCAATGAGCAGTTCTTC	CATSKAGDVNEQFF
NA	NA	TRBJ2-6	TRBV12-3/TRBV12-4	TGTGCCAGCTACAACCGGGGGCCGATCTCTGGGGCCAACGTCCTGACTTTC	CASYNRGPISGANVLTF
few	NA	TRBJ2-7	TRBV5-6	TGTGCCAGCAGCCAGTCTGGGCAGGAGAGGTCTCCATACTACGAGCAGTACTTC	CASSQSGQERSPYYEQYF
NA	TRBD1	TRBJ2-7	TRBV4-3	TGCGCCAGCAGCCAAAAGTTATCCGGGACAGGGAACTACGAGCAGTACTTC	CASSQKLSGTGNYEQYF
few	NA	TRBJ2-7	TRBV15	TGTGCCACCAGCAGAGATAATTTGGTGGGCGGACTCGAGCAGTACTTC	CATSRDNLVGGLEQYF
many	TRBD2	TRBJ2-3	TRBV5-6	TGTGCCAGCAGCTTGCCACCGGGACTGGGGGGGAATACGCAGTATTTT	CASSLPPGLGGNTQYF
many	TRBD2	TRBJ2-1	TRBV20-1	TGCAGTGCTAGAGATTGGTCCGGGACTAGCGGGACCGGTATGGACTACAATGAGCAGTTCTTC	CSARDWSGTSGTGMDYNEQFF
NA	NA	TRBJ2-3	TRBV6-2/TRBV6-3	TGTGCCAGCACTCTTAGAGACACAGATACGCAGTATTTT	CASTLRDTDTQYF
many	NA	TRBJ1-3	TRBV12-3/TRBV12-4	TGTGCCAGGGGGGGACAAAGGAACACCATATATTTT	CARGGQRNTIYF
many	TRBD1	TRBJ2-3	TRBV7-9	TGTGCCAGCAGCTTAGCTTCGACAGGGGGCCTGACAGATACGCAGTATTTT	CASSLASTGGLTDTQYF
NA	TRBD2	TRBJ2-1	TRBV27	TGTGCCAGCAGTTTATCAGGCGGGGGAATCCACAATGAGCAGTTCTTC	CASSLSGGGIHNEQFF
few	TRBD2	TRBJ2-3	TRBV5-1	TGCGCCAGCAGCCCGGGACTAGCCCCCGACACAGATACGCAGTATTTT	CASSPGLAPDTDTQYF
few	TRBD1	TRBJ2-4	TRBV28	TGTGCCAGCAGTCAGGGACAGGGGCGGTTCGGTGGCAAAAACATTCAGTACTTC	CASSQGQGRFGGKNIQYF
NA	NA	TRBJ2-2	TRBV5-1	TGCGCCAGCAGCTTTACTCCTGACAGGCCGAACACCGGGGAGCTGTTTTTT	CASSFTPDRPNTGELFF
few	TRBD1	TRBJ1-5	TRBV19	TGTGCCAGTAGTCCTGGGACAGCGTATAGCAATCAGCCCCAGCATTTT	CASSPGTAYSNQPQHF
many	NA	TRBJ1-4	TRBV6-5	TGTGCCAGCAGTTCATTAGCCTCAGGGACTAATGAAAAACTGTTTTTT	CASSSLASGTNEKLFF
many	NA	TRBJ1-2	TRBV14	TGTGCCAGCAGCCAAGATTTGAGGGGCCACTATGGCTACACCTTC	CASSQDLRGHYGYTF
few	TRBD1	TRBJ2-1	TRBV7-2	TGTGCCAGCAGCCTAAGGGACAGATCCTACAATGAGCAGTTCTTC	CASSLRDRSYNEQFF
many	TRBD1	TRBJ1-1	TRBV20-1	TGCAGTGCTGAACAGGGGGTCACTGAAGCTTTCTTT	CSAEQGVTEAFF
few	NA	TRBJ2-6	TRBV20-1	TGCAGTGCTATGGATCGGCGCTCTGGGGCCAACGTCCTGACTTTC	CSAMDRRSGANVLTF
NA	NA	TRBJ2-7	TRBV7-9	TGTGCCAGCAGCTCCACAGTGAGCTCCTACGAGCAGTACTTC	CASSSTVSSYEQYF
NA	NA	TRBJ2-7	TRBV15	TGTGCCACCAGCAGGTTGAGCTCCTACGAGCAGTACTTC	CATSRLSSYEQYF
many	NA	TRBJ2-2	TRBV28	TGTGCCAGCAGGGCCTGGACAGCAGACACCGGGGAGCTGTTTTTT	CASRAWTADTGELFF
few	NA	TRBJ2-1	TRBV24-1	TGTGCCACCAGTATTTTATGGGGGGCCGTCAATGAGCAGTTCTTC	CATSILWGAVNEQFF
many	TRBD1	TRBJ2-5	TRBV7-9	TGTGCCAGCGGCGGACAGGGACAAGAGACCCAGTACTTC	CASGGQGQETQYF
many	NA	TRBJ2-1	TRBV6-2/TRBV6-3	TGTGCCAGCAGTTACCGGGAGAGCTCCTACAATGAGCAGTTCTTC	CASSYRESSYNEQFF
many	NA	TRBJ2-7	TRBV6-1	TGTGCCAGCAGGAGACAGGAACCCTACGAGCAGTACTTC	CASRRQEPYEQYF
many	NA	TRBJ1-1	TRBV5-6	TGTGCCAGCAGCTTGGTCGGGACACCGAACACTGAAGCTTTCTTT	CASSLVGTPNTEAFF